The 11 T cell receptor beta chains below were found in one sample sequenced in a study of T cell changes during pregnancy in multiple sclerosis. This table comes from immunoSEQ multiplex PCR, and its TCRdb copy is limited to in-frame clones, with some not included. The table shows about 120,000 clones, with around 93% occurring only once. The sample in question was peripheral blood, obtained before pregnancy. The receptors shown here come from a female donor with multiple sclerosis, enrolled in a pregnancy study.

The V and J genes are TRBV5-4 and TRBJ1-2; D call uncertain. Germline V gene data show CDR1 as SGHNT and CDR2 as YYREEE (reference sequence). The CDR3 totals 14 residues. V was pared by 2 bases and J by 0 bases, with 8 bases between. In DNA form, the CDR3 reads TGTGCCAGCAGCTTTGGGCAGTCTAACTATGGCTACACCTTC. This codes for CASSFGQSNYGYTF.

This chain links TRBV5-6 with TRBJ1-2; D is uncertain. Trimming removed 1 base at V and 6 bases at J, with 4 bases between. This CDR3 contains 11 residues. Looked up from germline, CDR1 is SGHDT and CDR2 is YYEEEE. The CDR3 region has the DNA TGTGCCAGCAGCTTGTCGGATGGCTACACCTTC. Translating it yields CASSLSDGYTF.

This clone was seen once. The rearrangement uses TRBV27 and TRBJ1-3; 9 positions agree with TRBD1. V lost 4 bases and J lost 4; bases outside the gene matches: 5. This CDR3 comprises 15 residues. In germline, CDR1 is MNHEY, CDR2 SMNVEV (reference sequence). In DNA form, the CDR3 reads TGTGCCAGCAGTTCCCTAGGGACAGGGGGAAACACCATATATTTT. Translating gives CASSSLGTGGNTIYF.

CDR3: CAWSGLLDTNEQFF. CDR3 nucleotides: TGTGCCTGGAGTGGCTTGCTTGATACTAATGAGCAGTTCTTC. The chain carries TRBV30 and TRBJ2-1; no firm D call. Germline assignment: CDR1 GTSNPN and CDR2 SVGIG (reference sequence). This CDR3 region has 14 residues. With 1 base removed from V and 7 bases from J, the gap between germline ends came to 14 bases.

The gene calls are TRBV5-1 and TRBJ2-6, with 14 positions matching TRBD2. Germline trimming cut 3 bases from V and 0 bases from J; bases unmatched to any gene: 5. CDR1 and CDR2 (germline): SGHRS, YFSETQ. The CDR3 consists of 19 residues. CDR3 residues: CASSSGLAGVGSGANVLTF. DNA for the CDR3: TGCGCCAGCAGCTCGGGACTAGCGGGGGTAGGCTCTGGGGCCAACGTCCTGACTTTC.

V is TRBV9 and J is TRBJ2-3; TRBD1 might be the D (7 bases). Deletions cut 7 bases from V and 2 bases from J, with 26 bases between. The CDR3 consists of 18 residues. Looked up from germline, CDR1 is SGDLS and CDR2 is YYNGEE. The CDR3 DNA reads as TGTGCCAGCGATCAGGGGGGACCACAAATAAAGAACACAGATACGCAGTATTTT. It codes for CASDQGGPQIKNTDTQYF.

This clone was seen many times. The chain links TRBV5-1 to TRBJ1-2, with D maybe TRBD1 (5 bases). Germline values: CDR1 SGHRS, CDR2 YFSETQ. There are 18 residues in the CDR3. Trimming removed 4 bases from V and 1 base from J, with 23 bases in between. CDR3 amino acids: CASSLIPETAHRNYGYTF. In DNA form, the CDR3 reads TGCGCCAGCAGCCTTATTCCCGAGACAGCACACCGTAACTATGGCTACACCTTC. The full variable domain, with the rest looked up from reference TRBV5-1 and TRBJ1-2, is KAGVTQTPRYLIKTRGQQVTLSCSPISGHRSVSWYQQTPGQGLQFLFEYFSETQRNKGNFPGRFSGRQFSNSRSEMNVSTLELGDSALYLCASSLIPETAHRNYGYTFGSGTRLTVV.

V gene TRBV7-2 combines with J gene TRBJ1-2; unclear D gene. V was shortened by 3 bases and J by 0 bases, with 8 bases between the two germline ends. The CDR3 spans 14 residues. Germline lookup yields CDR1 SGHTA and CDR2 FQGNSA. CDR3 in DNA: TGTGCCAGCAGCTTGGCTAGGTCTAACTATGGCTACACCTTC. Its protein product is CASSLARSNYGYTF. Drawing the rest from reference TRBV7-2 and TRBJ1-2, the complete variable domain is GAGVSQSPSNKVTEKGKDVELRCDPISGHTALYWYRQSLGQGLEFLIYFQGNSAPDKSGLPSDRFSAERTGGSVSTLTIQRTQQEDSAVYLCASSLARSNYGYTFGSGTRLTVV.

This chain uses TRBV5-1 with TRBJ2-7; a weak D match, TRBD2 (6 bases). Germline V gene lookup returns CDR1 SGHRS and CDR2 YFSETQ. V lost 6 bases, J lost 4 bases, and 8 bases lay in between. The CDR3 runs to 11 residues. CDR3 DNA: TGCGCCAGCACGGGGGAGTACGAGCAGTACTTC. Its translation is CASTGEYEQYF.

The J gene is TRBJ2-7, the V gene TRBV28, with D possibly TRBD2 on 5 matching bases. Trimming left V 8 bases short and J 3 bases short, with 11 bases between. The CDR3 extends over 12 amino acids. CDR1 is MDHEN, CDR2 SYDVKM, per germline. Here the CDR3 DNA reads TGTGCCAGCGCCCTCGGAGGCTACGAGCAGTACTTC. It is translated as CASALGGYEQYF. Together with reference TRBV28 and TRBJ2-7, the CDR3 gives the full variable domain: DVKVTQSSRYLVKRTGEKVFLECVQDMDHENMFWYRQDPGLGLRLIYFSYDVKMKEKGDIPEGYSVSREKKERFSLILESASTNQTSMYLCASALGGYEQYFGPGTRLTVT.

V gene TRBV6-5 combines with J gene TRBJ1-2; D remains unclear. The germline V gene encodes CDR1 MNHEY and CDR2 SVGAGI. The CDR3 is 13 amino acids. Trimming stripped 3 bases from V and 0 bases from J, with 5 bases between. CDR3 coding DNA: TGTGCCAGCAGTTATCTCCCTAACTATGGCTACACCTTC. It encodes CASSYLPNYGYTF.